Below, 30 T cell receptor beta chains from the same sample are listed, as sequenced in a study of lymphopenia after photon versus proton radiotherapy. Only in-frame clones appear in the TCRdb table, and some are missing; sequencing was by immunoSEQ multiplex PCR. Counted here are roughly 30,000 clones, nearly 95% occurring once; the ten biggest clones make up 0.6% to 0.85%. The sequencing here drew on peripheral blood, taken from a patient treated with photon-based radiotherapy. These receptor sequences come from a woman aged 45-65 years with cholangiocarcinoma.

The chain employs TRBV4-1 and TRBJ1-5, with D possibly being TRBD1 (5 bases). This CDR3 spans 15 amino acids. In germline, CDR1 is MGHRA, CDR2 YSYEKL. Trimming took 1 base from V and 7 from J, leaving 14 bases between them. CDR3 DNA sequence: TGCGCCAGCAGCCAAGGATGGCAGGGAGGACAGCCCCAGCATTTT. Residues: CASSQGWQGGQPQHF.

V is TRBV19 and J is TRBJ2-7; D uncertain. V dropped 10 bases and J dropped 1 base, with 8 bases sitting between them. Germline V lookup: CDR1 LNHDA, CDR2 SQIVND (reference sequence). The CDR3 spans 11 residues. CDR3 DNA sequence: TGTGCCACTGGACGGTCCTACGAGCAGTACTTC. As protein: CATGRSYEQYF.

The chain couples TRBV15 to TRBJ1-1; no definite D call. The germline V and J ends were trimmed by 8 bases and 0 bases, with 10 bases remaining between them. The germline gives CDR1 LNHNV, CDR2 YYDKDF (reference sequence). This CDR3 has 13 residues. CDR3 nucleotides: TGTGCCACCGGAGGTAGACTGAACACTGAAGCTTTCTTT. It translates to CATGGRLNTEAFF. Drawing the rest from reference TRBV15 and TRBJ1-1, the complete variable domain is DAMVIQNPRYQVTQFGKPVTLSCSQTLNHNVMYWYQQKSSQAPKLLFHYYDKDFNNEADTPDNFQSRRPNTSFCFLDIRSPGLGDTAMYLCATGGRLNTEAFFGQGTRLTVV.

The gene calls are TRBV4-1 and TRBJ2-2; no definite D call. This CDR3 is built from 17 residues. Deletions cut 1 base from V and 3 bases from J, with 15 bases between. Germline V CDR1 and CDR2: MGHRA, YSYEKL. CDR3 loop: CASSQANFGTYTGELFF. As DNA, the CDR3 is TGCGCCAGCAGCCAAGCCAACTTCGGCACTTACACCGGGGAGCTGTTTTTT.

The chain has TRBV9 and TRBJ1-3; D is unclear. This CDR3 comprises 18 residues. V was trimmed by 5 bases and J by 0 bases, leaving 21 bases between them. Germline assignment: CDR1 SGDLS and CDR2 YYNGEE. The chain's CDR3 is CASSAGPWDPSSGNTIYF. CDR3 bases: TGTGCCAGCAGTGCCGGGCCGTGGGATCCCAGCTCTGGAAACACCATATATTTT.

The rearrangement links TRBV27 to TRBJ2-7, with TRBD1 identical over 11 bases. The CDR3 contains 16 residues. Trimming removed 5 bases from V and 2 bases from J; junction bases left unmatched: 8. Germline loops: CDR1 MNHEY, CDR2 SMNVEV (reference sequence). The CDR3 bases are TGTGCCAGCAGTGTGCCGGGACAGGGGGGCACCTACGAGCAGTACTTC. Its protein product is CASSVPGQGGTYEQYF.

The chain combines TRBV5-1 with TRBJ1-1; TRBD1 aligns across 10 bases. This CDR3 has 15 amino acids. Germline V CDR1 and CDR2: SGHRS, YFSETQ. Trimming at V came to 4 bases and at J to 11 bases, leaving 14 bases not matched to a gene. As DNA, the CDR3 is TGCGCCAGCAGCCCTCCGGGACAGGGGATCCGTGAGGCTTTCTTT. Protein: CASSPPGQGIREAFF.

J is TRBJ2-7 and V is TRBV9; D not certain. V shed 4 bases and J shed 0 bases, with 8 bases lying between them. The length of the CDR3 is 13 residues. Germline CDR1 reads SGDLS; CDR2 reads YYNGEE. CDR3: CASSPRPSYEQYF. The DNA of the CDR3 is TGTGCCAGCAGCCCCCGACCCTCCTACGAGCAGTACTTC.

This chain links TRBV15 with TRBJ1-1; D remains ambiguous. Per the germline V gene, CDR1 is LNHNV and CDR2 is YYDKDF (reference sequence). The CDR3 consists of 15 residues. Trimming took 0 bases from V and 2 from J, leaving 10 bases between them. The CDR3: CATSREAELNTEAFF. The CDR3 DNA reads TGTGCCACCAGCAGAGAAGCAGAGCTAAACACTGAAGCTTTCTTT.

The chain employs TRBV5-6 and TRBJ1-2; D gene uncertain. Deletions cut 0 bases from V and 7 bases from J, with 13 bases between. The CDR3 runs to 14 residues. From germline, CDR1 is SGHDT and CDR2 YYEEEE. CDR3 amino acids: CASSLDVPVGGYTF. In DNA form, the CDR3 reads TGTGCCAGCAGCTTGGACGTCCCGGTCGGTGGCTACACCTTC.

The CDR3 DNA reads as TGCGCCAGCAGCCTCGGAAGAGGGGGGCGCACAACTAATGAAAAACTGTTTTTT. Translated: CASSLGRGGRTTNEKLFF. The chain joins TRBV4-1 to TRBJ1-4; D possibly corresponds to TRBD1 (6 bases). V shed 4 bases and J shed 0 bases, with 18 bases lying between them. The CDR3 runs 18 residues. CDR1 and CDR2 from the germline V gene are MGHRA and YSYEKL.

CDR3 DNA sequence: TGTGCCGCCGGAGTCCGGTGGGGAGCTTTCTTT. This gives the protein CAAGVRWGAFF. The J gene is TRBJ1-1, the V gene TRBV19, with unresolved D. Germline CDR1 reads LNHDA; CDR2 reads SQIVND (reference sequence). Trimming took 11 bases from V and 10 from J, leaving 17 bases between them. This CDR3 is built from 11 residues.

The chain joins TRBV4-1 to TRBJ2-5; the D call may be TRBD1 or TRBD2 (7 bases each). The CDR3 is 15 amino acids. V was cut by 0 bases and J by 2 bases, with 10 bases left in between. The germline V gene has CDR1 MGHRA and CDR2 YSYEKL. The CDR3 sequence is CASSQDRGGQETQYF. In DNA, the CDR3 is TGCGCCAGCAGCCAAGACAGGGGGGGGCAAGAGACCCAGTACTTC.

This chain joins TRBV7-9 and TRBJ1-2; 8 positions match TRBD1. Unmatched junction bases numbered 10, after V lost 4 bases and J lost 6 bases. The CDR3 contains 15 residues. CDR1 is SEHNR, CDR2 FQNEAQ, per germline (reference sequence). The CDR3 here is CASSSEPQGAHGYTF. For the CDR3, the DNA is TGTGCCAGCAGCTCAGAGCCCCAGGGGGCACATGGCTACACCTTC.

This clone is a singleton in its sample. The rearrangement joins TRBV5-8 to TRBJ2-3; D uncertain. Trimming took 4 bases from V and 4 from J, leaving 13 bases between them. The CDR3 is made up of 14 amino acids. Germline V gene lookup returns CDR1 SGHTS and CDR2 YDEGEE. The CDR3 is CASSRSGGADTQYF. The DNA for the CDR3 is TGTGCCAGCAGCCGCTCAGGTGGCGCAGATACGCAGTATTTT.

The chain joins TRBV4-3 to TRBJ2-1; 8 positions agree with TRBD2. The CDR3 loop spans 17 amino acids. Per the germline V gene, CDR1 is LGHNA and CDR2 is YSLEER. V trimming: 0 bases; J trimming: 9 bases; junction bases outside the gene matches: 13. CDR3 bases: TGCGCCAGCAGCCAAGATCGGAGGCGAGCGGGGGCGGGTGAGCAGTTCTTC. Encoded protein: CASSQDRRRAGAGEQFF.

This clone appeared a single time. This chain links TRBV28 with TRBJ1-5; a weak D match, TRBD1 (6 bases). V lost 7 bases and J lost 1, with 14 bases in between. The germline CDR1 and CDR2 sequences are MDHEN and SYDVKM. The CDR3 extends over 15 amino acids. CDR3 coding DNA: TGTGCCAGCAAGGGGGGAACTCTAAGCAATCAGCCCCAGCATTTT. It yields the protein CASKGGTLSNQPQHF.

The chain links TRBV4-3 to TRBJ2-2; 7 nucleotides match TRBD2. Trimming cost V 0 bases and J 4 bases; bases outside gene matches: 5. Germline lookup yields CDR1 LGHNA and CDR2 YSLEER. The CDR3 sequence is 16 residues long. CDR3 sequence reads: CASSQDGGGITGELFF. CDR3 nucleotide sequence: TGCGCCAGCAGCCAAGATGGGGGAGGGATCACCGGGGAGCTGTTTTTT.

CDR3 coding DNA: TGTGCCAGCAGCCAAGGGACCTGGCCCCAAGAGACCCAGTACTTC. Translating gives CASSQGTWPQETQYF. V gene TRBV14 combines with J gene TRBJ2-5; D unclear. CDR3 size: 15 residues. V lost 1 base and J 1 base, leaving 10 bases between the germline ends. Germline lookup yields CDR1 SGHDN and CDR2 FVKESK.

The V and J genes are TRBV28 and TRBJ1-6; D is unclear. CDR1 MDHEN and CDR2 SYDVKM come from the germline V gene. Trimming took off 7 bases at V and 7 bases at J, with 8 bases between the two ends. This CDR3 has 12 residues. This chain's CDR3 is CASTAQNSPLHF. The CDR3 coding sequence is TGTGCCAGCACAGCGCAAAATTCACCCCTCCACTTT.

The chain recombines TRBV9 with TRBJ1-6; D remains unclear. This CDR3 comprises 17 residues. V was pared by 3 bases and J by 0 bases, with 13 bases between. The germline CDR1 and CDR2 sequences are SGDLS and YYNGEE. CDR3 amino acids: CASSAPMGSSYNSPLHF. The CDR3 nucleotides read TGTGCCAGCAGCGCCCCCATGGGCAGCTCCTATAATTCACCCCTCCACTTT.

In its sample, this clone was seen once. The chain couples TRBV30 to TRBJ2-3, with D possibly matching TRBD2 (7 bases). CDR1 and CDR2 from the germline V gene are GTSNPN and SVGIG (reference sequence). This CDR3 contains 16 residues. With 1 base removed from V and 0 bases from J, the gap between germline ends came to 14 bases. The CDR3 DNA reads TGTGCCTGGAGTGCCTTTCCGGGGGGCAGCACAGATACGCAGTATTTT. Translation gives CAWSAFPGGSTDTQYF.

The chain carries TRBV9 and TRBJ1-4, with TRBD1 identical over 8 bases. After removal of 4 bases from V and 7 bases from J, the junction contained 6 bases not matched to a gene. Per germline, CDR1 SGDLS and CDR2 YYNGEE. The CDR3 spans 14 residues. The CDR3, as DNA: TGTGCCAGCAGCCCCCGGACAGGGAGTGAAAAACTGTTTTTT. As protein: CASSPRTGSEKLFF.

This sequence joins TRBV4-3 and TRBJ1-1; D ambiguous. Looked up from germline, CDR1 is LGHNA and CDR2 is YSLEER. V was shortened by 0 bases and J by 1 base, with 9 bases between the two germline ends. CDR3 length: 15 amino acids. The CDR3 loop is CASSQEGGRNTEAFF. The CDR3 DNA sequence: TGCGCCAGCAGCCAAGAGGGAGGGAGGAACACTGAAGCTTTCTTT.

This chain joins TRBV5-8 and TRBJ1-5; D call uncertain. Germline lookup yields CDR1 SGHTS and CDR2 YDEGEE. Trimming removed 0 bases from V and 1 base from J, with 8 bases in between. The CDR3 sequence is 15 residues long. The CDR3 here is CASSLGSRSNQPQHF. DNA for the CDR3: TGTGCCAGCAGCTTGGGCAGTAGGAGCAATCAGCCCCAGCATTTT. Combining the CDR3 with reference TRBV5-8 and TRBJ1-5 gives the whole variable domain EAGVTQSPTHLIKTRGQQATLRCSPISGHTSVYWYQQALGLGLQFLLWYDEGEERNRGNFPPRFSGRQFPNYSSELNVNALELEDSALYLCASSLGSRSNQPQHFGDGTRLSIL.

Written as DNA, the CDR3 is TGTGCCCTGAGGGACAGCAACACTGAAGCTTTCTTT. As protein: CALRDSNTEAFF. The chain employs TRBV6-1 and TRBJ1-1; 7 bases are shared with TRBD1. Germline loops: CDR1 MNHNS, CDR2 SASEGT. This CDR3 region has 12 residues. V gave up 11 bases and J gave up 2 bases; unmatched junction bases: 5.

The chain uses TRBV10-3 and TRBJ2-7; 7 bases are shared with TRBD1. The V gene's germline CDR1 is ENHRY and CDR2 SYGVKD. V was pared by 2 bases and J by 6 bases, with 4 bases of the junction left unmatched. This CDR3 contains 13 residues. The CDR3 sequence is CAISETGVGEQYF. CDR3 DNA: TGTGCCATCAGTGAGACAGGGGTCGGCGAGCAGTACTTC.

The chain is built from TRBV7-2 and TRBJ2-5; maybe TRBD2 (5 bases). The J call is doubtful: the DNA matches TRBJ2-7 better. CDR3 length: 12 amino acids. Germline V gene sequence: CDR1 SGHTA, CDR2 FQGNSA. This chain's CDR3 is CASSPRGYEQYF. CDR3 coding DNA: TGTGCCAGCAGCCCTCGGGGATACGAGCAGTACTTC.

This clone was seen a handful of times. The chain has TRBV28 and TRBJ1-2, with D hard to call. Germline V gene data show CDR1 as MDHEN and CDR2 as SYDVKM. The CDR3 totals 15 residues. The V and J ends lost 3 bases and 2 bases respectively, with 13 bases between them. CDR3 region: CASSLGFRGNYGYTF. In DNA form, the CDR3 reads TGTGCCAGCAGTTTGGGCTTTAGAGGGAACTATGGCTACACCTTC.

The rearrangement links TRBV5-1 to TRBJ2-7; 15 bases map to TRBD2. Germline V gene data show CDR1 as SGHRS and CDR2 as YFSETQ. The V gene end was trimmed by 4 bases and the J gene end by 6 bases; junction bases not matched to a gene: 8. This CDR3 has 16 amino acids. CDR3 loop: CASSPRTSGGAGEQYF. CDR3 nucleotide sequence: TGCGCCAGCAGCCCAAGGACTAGCGGGGGGGCAGGCGAGCAGTACTTC.